The next 32 T cell receptor beta chains were all read from a single sample in a study of read filtering for tumor transcriptome and immune sequencing. The library was built from around 0.4 ug RNA with molecular barcoded adaptors for alpha/delta and beta/gamma chains. TCRdb processed the reads anew with MiXCR; each CDR3 protein has one entry. The sample consists of 40,000 or so distinct CDR3 sequences, roughly an eighth of them appearing once. What was sequenced was a population of CD138-negative cells sorted from bone marrow. The source is a donor aged 40 or older with multiple myeloma.

There are a few counts of this clonotype. V and J are TRBV13 and TRBJ2-1; possible D gene TRBD2, 6 bases. Germline V gives CDR1 PRHDT, CDR2 FYEKMQ (reference sequence). This CDR3 is built from 19 residues. The V end was cut by 5 bases, the J end by 5 bases, with 28 bases between. In DNA form, the CDR3 reads TGTGCCAGCAGCCCGACCGAGTTCGGGGGACTCGGACGAGACAATGAGCAGTTCTTC. This gives the protein CASSPTEFGGLGRDNEQFF.

This clonotype was detected a few times. The DNA of the CDR3 is TGCGCCAGCAGCCGAGATGGGGGCGGACTAGCGACTGCCTACGAGCAGTACTTC. Its translation: CASSRDGGGLATAYEQYF. J is TRBJ2-7 and V is TRBV4-1; 9 bases are a match to TRBD2. Germline V gene lookup returns CDR1 MGHRA and CDR2 YSYEKL. V lost 4 bases, J lost 2 bases, and 15 bases stayed unmatched. The CDR3 runs to 18 residues.

The genes are TRBV12-3 or TRBV12-4 and TRBJ2-1; D may be TRBD1 (6 bases). The CDR3 is 14 residues long. CDR3 sequence (DNA): TGTGCTACCCAGGGGCTAGTGGAGTACAATGAGCAGTTCTTC. Encoded protein: CATQGLVEYNEQFF.

The chain carries TRBV2 and TRBJ2-2, with D possibly called TRBD1 or TRBD2 (5 bases each). V was trimmed by 3 bases and J by 0 bases, leaving 26 bases between them. CDR1 SNHLY and CDR2 FYNNEI come from the germline V gene. CDR3 size: 21 residues. The CDR3 spells CASSDEYQGIGLGANTGELFF. CDR3 coding DNA: TGTGCCAGCAGTGACGAATATCAGGGTATCGGTTTGGGGGCGAACACCGGGGAGCTGTTTTTT.

This clonotype came up many times. This sequence joins TRBV6-1 and TRBJ2-5, with a weak D call TRBD2 (5 bases). V was cut by 8 bases and J by 5 bases, with 18 bases left in between. This CDR3 is built from 14 residues. Per germline, CDR1 MNHNS and CDR2 SASEGT. The CDR3 is CASLTRTPRETQYF. CDR3 in DNA: TGTGCCAGCCTGACTCGGACTCCTCGGGAGACCCAGTACTTC.

This clonotype has ten or more counts. The chain uses TRBV5-1 and TRBJ1-1, with 9 bases aligning to TRBD1. V shed 5 bases, J shed 2 bases, and the junction held 22 bases outside the gene matches. The germline V gene has CDR1 SGHRS and CDR2 YFSETQ. The CDR3 contains 20 residues. CDR3 in DNA: TGCGCCAGCAGGTCACAGGGGGCTGCGACGGGATTTCATCCAAACACTGAAGCTTTCTTT. This encodes CASRSQGAATGFHPNTEAFF.

Many counts were recorded for this clonotype. The chain has TRBV2 and TRBJ2-2, with TRBD2 matching over 7 bases. This CDR3 region has 15 residues. Per the germline V gene, CDR1 is SNHLY and CDR2 is FYNNEI. V shed 8 bases, J shed 1 base, and the junction held 7 bases outside the gene matches. The CDR3 DNA is TGTGCCAGCGGGTTGACGGGAGGGAACACCGGGGAGCTGTTTTTT. Amino acid sequence: CASGLTGGNTGELFF.

The rearrangement joins TRBV7-6 to TRBJ2-5; D might be TRBD1 (5 bases). The germline V gene encodes CDR1 SGHVS and CDR2 FNYEAQ. V lost 2 bases, J lost 7 bases, and 17 bases lay in between. The CDR3 has 15 residues. CDR3: CASSLWAGKGGTQYF. The CDR3 DNA reads as TGTGCCAGCAGCTTATGGGCAGGGAAAGGCGGGACCCAGTACTTC. Complete variable domain (other parts from reference TRBV7-6 and TRBJ2-5): GAGVSQSPRYKVTKRGQDVALRCDPISGHVSLYWYRQALGQGPEFLTYFNYEAQQDKSGLPNDRFSAERPEGSISTLTIQRTEQRDSAMYRCASSLWAGKGGTQYFGPGTRLLVL.

Concerning this clonotype itself: It differs at one base from a far larger clone, so likely a read error. The J gene is TRBJ1-6, the V gene TRBV7-6, with TRBD1 identical over 9 bases. CDR3 length equals 15 residues. Germline values: CDR1 SGHVS, CDR2 FNYEAQ. The CDR3 bases are TGTGCCAACAGCTCCCGGGACAGGGAGGTTTCACCCCTCCACTTT. It yields the protein CANSSRDREVSPLHF.

This clonotype was found a few times. A read error may explain this, as a much larger clone is one base away. The CDR3 end shows no conserved phenylalanine or tryptophan, and so a read error is likely. The gene calls are TRBV7-3 and TRBJ2-5; the match to TRBD2 covers 8 bases. CDR1 and CDR2 from the germline V gene are SGHTA and FQGTGA. Trimming at V came to 5 bases and at J to 2 bases, leaving 13 bases not matched to a gene. The CDR3 loop spans 17 amino acids. The CDR3 DNA is TGTGCCAGCAGCAGAGGTTCCGGGGGGGCCCTTCAAGAGACCCAGTACCTC. It is translated as CASSRGSGGALQETQYL.

This clonotype appeared many times. This sequence joins TRBV29-1 and TRBJ2-7; the D is unclear. Germline CDR1 SQVTM, CDR2 ANQGSEA. The CDR3 loop spans 12 amino acids. V lost 4 bases, J lost 4 bases, and 11 bases lay in between. The CDR3 protein is CSVVSGPYEQYF. CDR3 DNA: TGCAGCGTTGTATCTGGTCCGTACGAGCAGTACTTC.

V is TRBV28 and J is TRBJ2-3; 12 positions agree with TRBD1. The CDR3 is 18 amino acids. V was pared by 0 bases and J by 0 bases, with 4 bases of the junction left unmatched. CDR1 is MDHEN and CDR2 is SYDVKM in the germline V gene. The CDR3 sequence: CASSLWGTGGRSTDTQYF. CDR3 coding DNA: TGTGCCAGCAGTTTATGGGGGACAGGGGGCCGAAGCACAGATACGCAGTATTTT.

The sample holds many counts of this clonotype. This chain connects TRBV5-6 to TRBJ1-6; 8 nucleotides agree with TRBD1. The CDR3 loop spans 16 amino acids. J gave up 6 bases and V 4 bases, and 9 bases lay outside the gene matches. CDR1 and CDR2 (germline): SGHDT, YYEEEE. The CDR3 nucleotides read TGTGCCAGCAGCAAGTACGACAGGGGCGGTAATTCACCCCTCCACTTT. Translated: CASSKYDRGGNSPLHF. The full variable domain, with the rest looked up from reference TRBV5-6 and TRBJ1-6, is DAGVTQSPTHLIKTRGQQVTLRCSPKSGHDTVSWYQQALGQGPQFIFQYYEEEERQRGNFPDRFSGHQFPNYSSELNVNALLLGDSALYLCASSKYDRGGNSPLHFGNGTRLTVT.

This clonotype occurred many times. CDR3 sequence (DNA): TGTGCCAGCAGTACGGACCTTACGGGGACCCAGTACTTC. It yields the protein CASSTDLTGTQYF. V and J are TRBV6-5 and TRBJ2-5; D is ambiguous. Germline-derived CDR1 and CDR2 are MNHEY and SVGAGI. The CDR3 extends over 13 amino acids. V was clipped by 5 bases and J by 7 bases, with 14 bases between them.

To note about this clonotype: Given a far larger clone just one base away, this is likely a sequencing read error. J is TRBJ2-1 and V is TRBV7-9, with D possibly TRBD2 on 6 matching bases. This CDR3 has 13 amino acids. CDR1 SEHNR and CDR2 FQNEAQ come from the germline V gene (reference sequence). CDR3 DNA sequence: TGTGCCAGCAGCTTCCGGCGGGGCAATGAGCAGGTCTTC. Protein: CASSFRRGNEQVF.

The chain has TRBV25-1 and TRBJ2-1, with TRBD1 matching over 10 bases. Germline V gene lookup returns CDR1 MGHDK and CDR2 SYGVNS. With V trimmed by 7 bases and J by 8 bases, 5 bases remained unmatched. The CDR3 extends over 13 amino acids. Here the CDR3 reads CASTQTGGDEQFF. The CDR3 DNA follows: TGTGCCAGCACCCAGACAGGGGGCGATGAGCAGTTCTTC. The variable domain in full, with the rest retrieved from reference TRBV25-1 and TRBJ2-1, is EADIYQTPRYLVIGTGKKITLECSQTMGHDKMYWYQQDPGMELHLIHYSYGVNSTEKGDLSSESTVSRIRTEHFPLTLESARPSHTSQYLCASTQTGGDEQFFGPGTRLTVL.

This clonotype was seen many times. This sequence joins TRBV6-2 or TRBV6-3 and TRBJ1-1; D is undetermined. The V and J ends lost 8 bases and 4 bases respectively, with 14 bases between them. In germline, CDR1 is MNHEY, CDR2 SVGEGT. The CDR3 runs 13 residues. The CDR3 DNA reads as TGTGCCAGCTGCCCTGGGTTGGCCACTGAAGCTTTCTTT. It codes for CASCPGLATEAFF.

This chain joins TRBV7-8 and TRBJ1-5; 8 bases fit TRBD1. Losses at the gene ends were 2 bases for V and 11 bases for J; bases not matched to a gene: 14. The CDR3 has 16 residues. Germline CDR1 reads SGHVS; CDR2 reads FQNEAQ. CDR3: CASSLSRTGRRQTQHF. The CDR3 coding sequence is TGTGCCAGCAGCTTATCCCGGACAGGGCGCCGGCAGACCCAGCATTTT. Based on the CDR3 plus reference TRBV7-8 and TRBJ1-5, the full variable domain is GAGVSQSPRYKVAKRGQDVALRCDPISGHVSLFWYQQALGQGPEFLTYFQNEAQLDKSGLPSDRFFAERPEGSVSTLKIQRTQQEDSAVYLCASSLSRTGRRQTQHFGDGTRLSIL.

This clonotype was counted many times. The chain joins TRBV20-1 to TRBJ2-3; 12 nucleotides match TRBD2. J gave up 11 bases and V 5 bases, and 8 bases lay outside the gene matches. CDR3 length: 13 residues. Germline values: CDR1 DFQATT, CDR2 SNEGSKA (reference sequence). In DNA, the CDR3 is TGCAGTGCTCCCACTAGCGGGGGGAACATGCAGTATTTT. Encoded protein: CSAPTSGGNMQYF.

The rearrangement links TRBV11-2 to TRBJ1-5; no firm D call. Germline CDR1 reads SGHAT; CDR2 reads FQNNGV. The length of the CDR3 is 15 residues. The V and J ends lost 3 bases and 0 bases respectively, with 9 bases between them. DNA for the CDR3: TGTGCCAGCAGCTTGACGGGCGATAGCAATCAGCCCCAGCATTTT. Protein: CASSLTGDSNQPQHF.

The sample holds many counts of this clonotype. J is TRBJ2-6 and V is TRBV10-2; TRBD2 aligns across 11 bases. The V gene end was trimmed by 5 bases and the J gene end by 0 bases; junction bases not matched to a gene: 6. Per the germline V gene, CDR1 is WSHSY and CDR2 is SAAADI. The CDR3 consists of 18 residues. CDR3 region: CASSSASGGNSGANVLTF. DNA of the CDR3: TGCGCCAGCAGTTCCGCTAGCGGGGGGAACTCTGGGGCCAACGTCCTGACTTTC.

This clonotype was seen ten or more times. V is TRBV7-9 and J is TRBJ2-1; 11 bases line up with TRBD1. V shed 4 bases and J 10 bases; nucleotides not matched to a gene: 6. The CDR3 covers 14 residues. Germline assignment: CDR1 SEHNR and CDR2 FQNEAQ (reference sequence). This chain's CDR3 is CASSSWDRGGEQFF. Written as DNA, the CDR3 is TGTGCCAGCAGCTCCTGGGACAGGGGGGGGGAGCAGTTCTTC.

This chain joins TRBV5-1 and TRBJ2-2, with 8 bases identical to TRBD2. Germline CDR1 SGHRS, CDR2 YFSETQ. V gave up 3 bases and J gave up 3 bases; unmatched junction bases: 4. The CDR3 sequence is 15 residues long. The CDR3, as DNA: TGCGCCAGCAGCTCTGGACTAGCTGACACCGGGGAGCTGTTTTTT. This sequence encodes CASSSGLADTGELFF.

This clonotype was recorded many times. The V and J genes are TRBV6-2 or TRBV6-3 and TRBJ2-7; no firm D call. With 2 bases removed from V and 2 bases from J, the gap between germline ends came to 4 bases. In germline, CDR1 is MNHEY, CDR2 SVGEGT. This CDR3 spans 12 amino acids. Here the CDR3 DNA reads TGTGCCAGCAGTTACGAAACCTACGAGCAGTACTTC. Its protein is CASSYETYEQYF.

The CDR3 is CASSPRTGRTGELFF. The CDR3 nucleotides read TGTGCCAGCAGCCCGCGGACAGGGCGGACCGGGGAGCTGTTTTTT. This chain uses TRBV11-3 with TRBJ2-2; 8 nucleotides agree with TRBD1. This CDR3 region has 15 residues. With V trimmed by 5 bases and J by 5 bases, 7 bases remained unmatched. Germline CDR1 and CDR2: SGHNT and YENEEA. The full variable domain, with the rest looked up from reference TRBV11-3 and TRBJ2-2, is EAGVVQSPRYKIIEKKQPVAFWCNPISGHNTLYWYLQNLGQGPELLIRYENEEAVDDSQLPKDRFSAERLKGVDSTLKIQPAELGDSAVYLCASSPRTGRTGELFFGEGSRLTVL.

About this clonotype itself: It may be a read error: a sequence one base away is much more abundant. The rearrangement uses TRBV14 and TRBJ2-2, with a weak D call TRBD2 (6 bases). The CDR3 extends over 15 amino acids. Germline CDR1 is SGHDN and CDR2 is FVKESK. The CDR3 reads CASSQTGVDTGELSF. The CDR3 DNA follows: TGTGCCAGCAGCCAAACGGGGGTCGACACCGGGGAGCTGTCTTTT.

This clonotype came up once. The chain recombines TRBV27 with TRBJ2-2, with D possibly called TRBD1 or TRBD2 (5 bases each). From germline, CDR1 is MNHEY and CDR2 SMNVEV (reference sequence). The CDR3 runs 15 residues. Trimming left V 5 bases short and J 1 base short, with 11 bases between. In nucleotides, the CDR3 is TGTGCCAGCAGTCCCCAGAGGGGGAACACCGGGGAGCTGTTTTTT. It yields the protein CASSPQRGNTGELFF.

About this clonotype itself: A clone one base away is much larger, so this may be a read error. J is TRBJ2-2 and V is TRBV24-1; D gene uncertain. Germline assignment: CDR1 KGHDR and CDR2 SFDVKD. The CDR3 totals 12 residues. This CDR3 reads CASSETIGELFF. The DNA for the CDR3 is TGTGCCTCCAGTGAAACAATTGGGGAGCTGTTTTTT.

This clonotype was recorded many times. The rearrangement uses TRBV2 and TRBJ2-3; the D gene is possibly TRBD2 (6 bases). The CDR3 is 14 amino acids. V dropped 6 bases and J dropped 1 base, with 11 bases sitting between them. Per the germline V gene, CDR1 is SNHLY and CDR2 is FYNNEI. CDR3 DNA sequence: TGTGCCAGCAGGCGGGACGGACGCACAGATACGCAGTATTTT. Translating gives CASRRDGRTDTQYF.

This clonotype was observed at least ten times. The gene calls are TRBV7-9 and TRBJ1-1; TRBD1 matches 7 bases. Trimming took 6 bases from V and 8 from J; bases not matched to a gene: 21. This CDR3 comprises 17 residues. Germline assignment: CDR1 SEHNR and CDR2 FQNEAQ (reference sequence). DNA of the CDR3: TGTGCCAGCAGTCCCTTCCCGGGACAGTTTTTTTTTAGCGAAGCTTTCTTT. Encoded protein: CASSPFPGQFFFSEAFF.

This clonotype was detected ten times or more. The chain is built from TRBV29-1 and TRBJ2-6, with D uncertain. In germline, CDR1 is SQVTM, CDR2 ANQGSEA. The CDR3 loop spans 12 amino acids. V was trimmed by 4 bases and J by 2 bases, leaving 3 bases between them. The CDR3 spells CSVGAGANVLTF. CDR3 sequence (DNA): TGCAGCGTTGGCGCTGGGGCCAACGTCCTGACTTTC.

The V and J genes are TRBV7-9 and TRBJ1-5; 7 bases line up with TRBD1. V lost 1 base and J lost 8; bases outside the gene matches: 11. Germline V gene data show CDR1 as SEHNR and CDR2 as FQNEAQ (reference sequence). The CDR3 contains 16 residues. The CDR3 bases are TGTGCCAGCAGCTTAGTTGGAGAGGGGGCGGAAAAGCCCCAGCATTTT. It translates to CASSLVGEGAEKPQHF.